The next 15 T cell receptor beta chains were all read from a single sample in a study of cytomegalovirus exposure and HLA in healthy donors. It was with 60 Vbeta and 13 Jbeta primers that the PCR ran. TCRdb's table, derived via immunoSEQ multiplex PCR, lists solely in-frame clones and lacks some. The sample yields some 180,000 clones, 85% seen once. Sample: PBMCs. These receptors were collected from a man aged 25-45 years in good health and CMV-seropositive.

This clone appeared a single time. The chain is built from TRBV11-2 and TRBJ2-7; a possible D gene is TRBD2 (6 bases). Germline V gives CDR1 SGHAT, CDR2 FQNNGV. Trimming took off 0 bases at V and 3 bases at J, with 18 bases between the two ends. The CDR3 runs to 17 residues. The CDR3 coding sequence is TGTGCCAGCAGCTTAGAGGTTCTCCGGCGGGGTCACTACGAGCAGTACTTC. Translating it yields CASSLEVLRRGHYEQYF.

Written as DNA, the CDR3 is TGCAGCGTTGCGGCAGGGGGGCGGAACACTGAAGCTTTCTTT. Residues: CSVAAGGRNTEAFF. This chain links TRBV29-1 with TRBJ1-1; TRBD1 agrees at 7 bases. This CDR3 has 14 amino acids. J gave up 1 base and V 4 bases, and 6 bases lay outside the gene matches. Germline V gene data show CDR1 as SQVTM and CDR2 as ANQGSEA.

This chain uses TRBV6-6 with TRBJ2-7; 11 bases map to TRBD1. This CDR3 contains 15 residues. Germline assignment: CDR1 MNHNY and CDR2 SVGAGI (reference sequence). The trim removed 6 bases at V and 1 base at J, leaving 5 bases unmatched. CDR3 loop: CASRKGTGGSYEQYF. CDR3 DNA sequence: TGTGCCAGCAGAAAGGGGACAGGGGGGTCCTACGAGCAGTACTTC.

The chain uses TRBV7-9 and TRBJ2-1; 14 nucleotides match TRBD2. The CDR3 has 17 residues. Germline-derived CDR1 and CDR2 are SEHNR and FQNEAQ (reference sequence). J gave up 7 bases and V 5 bases, and 10 bases lay outside the gene matches. The CDR3 nucleotides read TGTGCCAGCAGCCCCCACCGGGGGACTAGCGGGAGTAATGAGCAGTTCTTC. Its translation: CASSPHRGTSGSNEQFF.

The genes are TRBV6-1 and TRBJ2-5; 9 nucleotides match TRBD1. The J call is uncertain, as TRBJ2-7 better fits the DNA end. Germline V gives CDR1 MNHNS, CDR2 SASEGT. The CDR3 runs 17 residues. The CDR3 is CASSAIPGTGNLYEQYF. The CDR3 nucleotides read TGTGCCAGCAGTGCAATTCCAGGGACAGGGAATCTCTACGAGCAGTACTTC.

V is TRBV10-3 and J is TRBJ2-1; 10 bases fit TRBD2. There are 16 residues in the CDR3. V shed 6 bases and J 8 bases; nucleotides not matched to a gene: 13. The germline V gene encodes CDR1 ENHRY and CDR2 SYGVKD. CDR3 loop: CAIRPGSGRAKDEQFF. The DNA for the CDR3 is TGTGCCATCAGGCCTGGCAGCGGGAGGGCCAAAGATGAGCAGTTCTTC.

V usage is TRBV25-1 and J usage is TRBJ2-3, with TRBD1 matching 8 bases. The CDR3 has 14 residues. Germline CDR1 MGHDK, CDR2 SYGVNS. J gave up 1 base and V 7 bases, and 4 bases lay outside the gene matches. The CDR3 DNA is TGTGCCAGCATTGGACAGGGAGGCACAGATACGCAGTATTTT. Translation gives CASIGQGGTDTQYF. The full variable domain, rest sourced from reference TRBV25-1 and TRBJ2-3, is EADIYQTPRYLVIGTGKKITLECSQTMGHDKMYWYQQDPGMELHLIHYSYGVNSTEKGDLSSESTVSRIRTEHFPLTLESARPSHTSQYLCASIGQGGTDTQYFGPGTRLTVL.

J is TRBJ2-3 and V is TRBV5-6; TRBD1 is a possible D gene (6 bases). This CDR3 is built from 17 residues. Germline CDR1 reads SGHDT; CDR2 reads YYEEEE. Deletions cut 2 bases from V and 0 bases from J, with 16 bases between. The CDR3 loop is CASSFLGAGASTDTQYF. In DNA form, the CDR3 reads TGTGCCAGCAGCTTCTTGGGGGCAGGGGCGAGCACAGATACGCAGTATTTT.

Written as DNA, the CDR3 is TGTGCCAGCTCACCGACGGGAGACTATGGCTACACCTTC. Its protein is CASSPTGDYGYTF. J is TRBJ1-2 and V is TRBV18; D gene ambiguous. CDR3 length: 13 residues. Between the trimmed V and J ends, which lost 3 bases and 3 bases, there was a span of 8 bases. Per the germline V gene, CDR1 is KGHSH and CDR2 is LQKENI.

V is TRBV27 and J is TRBJ2-2, with D possibly TRBD2 on 5 matching bases. The CDR3 covers 14 residues. Trimming cost V 3 bases and J 2 bases, with 7 bases left between them. From germline, CDR1 is MNHEY and CDR2 SMNVEV (reference sequence). CDR3: CASSFLANTGELFF. CDR3 DNA: TGTGCCAGCAGTTTCCTAGCCAACACCGGGGAGCTGTTTTTT.

The chain recombines TRBV19 with TRBJ1-3; 8 bases match TRBD1. From germline, CDR1 is LNHDA and CDR2 SQIVND (reference sequence). J was trimmed by 3 bases and V by 3 bases; bases with no gene match: 7. The length of the CDR3 is 16 residues. CDR3 sequence reads: CASSMETGGRGNTIYF. In DNA, the CDR3 is TGTGCCAGTAGTATGGAAACAGGGGGACGTGGAAACACCATATATTTT. Looking up the rest from reference TRBV19 and TRBJ1-3 gives the full variable domain: DGGITQSPKYLFRKEGQNVTLSCEQNLNHDAMYWYRQDPGQGLRLIYYSQIVNDFQKGDIAEGYSVSREKKESFPLTVTSAQKNPTAFYLCASSMETGGRGNTIYFGEGSWLTVV.

This chain's CDR3 is CASSLAGVQETQYF. The CDR3 nucleotides are TGTGCCAGCAGCTTAGCAGGAGTTCAAGAGACCCAGTACTTC. The chain joins TRBV7-9 to TRBJ2-5, with no clear D. The CDR3 is 14 residues long. V lost 0 bases, J lost 2 bases, and 7 bases lay in between. Germline lookup yields CDR1 SEHNR and CDR2 FQNEAQ (reference sequence).

The rearrangement links TRBV25-1 to TRBJ2-2; weak D call: TRBD2 (5 bases). V lost 0 bases and J 5 bases, leaving 16 bases between the germline ends. Germline V lookup: CDR1 MGHDK, CDR2 SYGVNS. The CDR3 length is 17 residues. The CDR3 DNA reads as TGTGCCAGCAGTGAATACCCCACAAGCGGTACTACCGGGGAGCTGTTTTTT. It specifies CASSEYPTSGTTGELFF.

This clone was counted a single time. The V and J genes are TRBV18 and TRBJ1-2; no clear D gene. CDR1 KGHSH and CDR2 LQKENI come from the germline V gene. This CDR3 has 16 residues. V lost 2 bases, J lost 4 bases, and 17 bases lay in between. This CDR3 is CASSPETGEALYGYTF. In DNA, the CDR3 is TGTGCCAGCTCACCAGAAACCGGTGAGGCGCTCTATGGCTACACCTTC.

This clone was found a few times. CDR3 region: CASSQASGTGGYGYTF. Written as DNA, the CDR3 is TGCGCCAGCAGCCAAGCGTCCGGGACAGGGGGCTATGGCTACACCTTC. This chain joins TRBV4-3 and TRBJ1-2; 11 positions match TRBD1. Germline assignment: CDR1 LGHNA and CDR2 YSLEER. The trim removed 1 base at V and 4 bases at J, leaving 5 bases unmatched. The CDR3 runs 16 residues.